This section outlines one TCR beta chain sequence together with its context. Its antigen is unknown. The CDR3 runs to 11 residues. Trimming stripped 3 bases from V and 7 bases from J, with 6 bases between. The study's library attached unique molecular identifiers to single cDNA molecules. TCRdb reanalysed the reads using MiXCR and keeps one entry per CDR3 protein. The data contain several thousand distinct CDR3 sequences, about 48% of them singletons. This record comes from a study of human T cells and chemical hapten exposure. Study overall: Patients' scalps got diphenylcyclopropenone weekly throughout the approximately 25-week study. Findings and limits, study-wide: Expanded TCR counts at PT1 went up together with patch test score, a positive correlation. The formation of large CDR3 similarity clusters by expanded TCRs significantly exceeded that of controls.

Noted treatment: therapeutic diphenylcyclopropenone sensitization with weekly scalp DPC. Material: whole blood, obtained before DPC sensitization or 2, 6, or about 24 weeks after (not recorded which). This clonotype was obtained from an adult with alopecia areata. Some clones in this sample may be carry-over from other donors' samples. This table probably holds off-target reads from a library built for another chain. The rearrangement joins TRBV12-3 or TRBV12-4 to TRBJ2-5; tentatively, D is TRBD2 (5 bases). The CDR3 DNA reads TGTGCCAGCAGTTTGGGGAGGACCCAGTACTTC. It codes for CASSLGRTQYF.